This is a list of T cell receptor beta chains from one sample in a study of T cells in Graves' hyperthyroidism and ophthalmopathy. TCRdb independently ran MiXCR on the multiplex PCR reads; one entry per CDR3 protein. The sample lists under 350,000 distinct CDR3 sequences, about 25% seen once, with about a quarter in the top ten. Sequenced input: blood. These receptors all come from a man aged 35 to 55 with Graves' hyperthyroidism that later progressed to Graves' ophthalmopathy. CDR3s include the opening cysteine and the closing phenylalanine or tryptophan.

j_call cdr3_length v_call cdr3_aa
TRBJ1-6 16 TRBV20-1 CSAQDGGTLGGSPLHF
TRBJ2-7 14 TRBV12-3/TRBV12-4 CASNPWGGSYEQYF
TRBJ2-7 18 TRBV11-2 CASSVGTSGRTTPYEQYF
TRBJ1-1 13 TRBV9 CASSVLANTEAFF
TRBJ2-3 16 TRBV6-1 CASSETSGLPVDTQYF
TRBJ2-6 16 TRBV6-5 CASSYSYSSGANVLTF
TRBJ1-1 10 TRBV30 CAWRTERAFF
TRBJ1-1 13 TRBV6-2/TRBV6-3 CASNTRGNTEAFF
TRBJ2-1 18 TRBV11-2 CASSTGTSGRSAYNEQFF
TRBJ2-5 12 TRBV2 CASRRTEETQYF
TRBJ1-1 15 TRBV29-1 CSVDRSANANTEAFF
TRBJ1-2 15 TRBV7-9 CASSLASGSRYGYTF
TRBJ2-7 13 TRBV18 CASSPPGRGVQYF
TRBJ2-7 16 TRBV4-1 CASSASAAVNSYEQYF
TRBJ2-7 13 TRBV20-1 CSARTSGRGEQYF
TRBJ2-2 14 TRBV5-5 CASSFAGPVGELFF